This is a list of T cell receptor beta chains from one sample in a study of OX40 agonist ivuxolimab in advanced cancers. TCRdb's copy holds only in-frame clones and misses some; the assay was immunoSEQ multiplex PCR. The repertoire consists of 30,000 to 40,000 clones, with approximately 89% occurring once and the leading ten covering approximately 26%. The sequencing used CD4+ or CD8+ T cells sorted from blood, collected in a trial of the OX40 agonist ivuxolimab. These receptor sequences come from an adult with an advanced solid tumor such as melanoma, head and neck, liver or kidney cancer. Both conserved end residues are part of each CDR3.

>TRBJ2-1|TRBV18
CASSPPDTNEQFF
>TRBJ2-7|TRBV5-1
CASSFQGYEQYF
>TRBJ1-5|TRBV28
CASRIQGYQPQHF
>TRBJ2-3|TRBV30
CAWSAVTSTDTQYF
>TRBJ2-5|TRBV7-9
CASSGTGEETQYF
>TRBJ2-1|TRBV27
CASSLSASSYNEQFF
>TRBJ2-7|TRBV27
CASSPLLSAYEQYF
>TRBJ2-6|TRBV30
CAWAPGLASGANVLTF
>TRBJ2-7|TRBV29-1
CSVNGLAGGSFTAYEQYF
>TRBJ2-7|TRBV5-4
CASTSTGGSYEQYF
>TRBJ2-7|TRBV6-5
CASSLGKSSYEQYF
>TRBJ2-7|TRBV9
CASSVDGIAYEQYF
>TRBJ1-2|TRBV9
CASSPSVGSDGYTF
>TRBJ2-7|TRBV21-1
CASTSPPLAGPLMEQYF
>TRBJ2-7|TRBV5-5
CASSPGLGEQYF